Each of the 8 T cell receptor beta chains below was sequenced from the same sample in a study of blood T cell repertoires in COVID-19. Here immunoSEQ multiplex PCR was the method, and the copy in TCRdb shows in-frame clones only, minus some. The table includes 200,000 to 300,000 clones, approximately 86% detected once. Sequenced material: peripheral blood. The receptors shown here come from a young man with active or convalescent COVID-19.

The rearrangement uses TRBV9 and TRBJ2-6; the match to TRBD1 covers 8 bases. Germline values: CDR1 SGDLS, CDR2 YYNGEE. This CDR3 has 17 amino acids. With 4 bases clipped from V and 3 bases from J, the junction kept 9 bases outside the gene matches. This CDR3 is CASSRGQGPVGANVLTF. In DNA form, the CDR3 reads TGTGCCAGCAGCCGAGGACAGGGCCCCGTTGGGGCCAACGTCCTGACTTTC.

This clone has only one observation. The chain employs TRBV27 and TRBJ2-5, with TRBD1 matching over 8 bases. Germline V gene lookup returns CDR1 MNHEY and CDR2 SMNVEV (reference sequence). The ends lost 3 bases at V and 5 bases at J; junction bases unmatched: 8. CDR3 size: 15 residues. CDR3 in DNA: TGTGCCAGCAGTTTTATTGCAGGGGGCCTTGAGACCCAGTACTTC. As protein: CASSFIAGGLETQYF.

The genes are TRBV5-4 and TRBJ2-3; D is uncertain. CDR3 length equals 12 residues. From germline, CDR1 is SGHNT and CDR2 YYREEE (reference sequence). V lost 0 bases to trimming and J lost 3 bases, with 2 bases between them. CDR3 sequence: CASSLATDTQYF. In DNA, the CDR3 is TGTGCCAGCAGCTTGGCTACAGATACGCAGTATTTT. Filled out from reference TRBV5-4 and TRBJ2-3, the complete variable domain reads ETGVTQSPTHLIKTRGQQVTLRCSSQSGHNTVSWYQQALGQGPQFIFQYYREEENGRGNFPPRFSGLQFPNYSSELNVNALELDDSALYLCASSLATDTQYFGPGTRLTVL.

This clone was counted a few times. The rearrangement links TRBV15 to TRBJ1-1, with a tentative D call TRBD1 (5 bases). This CDR3 contains 14 residues. The germline gives CDR1 LNHNV, CDR2 YYDKDF (reference sequence). V lost 1 base and J lost 3, with 9 bases in between. CDR3 sequence reads: CATSRGGEDTEAFF. In DNA form, the CDR3 reads TGTGCCACCAGCAGAGGGGGGGAAGACACTGAAGCTTTCTTT.

V usage is TRBV28 and J usage is TRBJ1-2, with unresolved D. V dropped 5 bases and J dropped 4 bases, with 14 bases sitting between them. Looked up from germline, CDR1 is MDHEN and CDR2 is SYDVKM. The CDR3 covers 14 residues. The CDR3 nucleotides read TGTGCCAGCAGTCTTCCTACAGCCCCCTATGGCTACACCTTC. Its translation: CASSLPTAPYGYTF.

The V and J genes are TRBV30 and TRBJ1-2; 10 bases map to TRBD1. Germline loops: CDR1 GTSNPN, CDR2 SVGIG (reference sequence). After removal of 8 bases from V and 4 bases from J, the junction contained 13 bases not matched to a gene. The CDR3 is made up of 15 amino acids. Written as DNA, the CDR3 is TGTGCCAGGGCGGGACAGGGGAAGGTATTCTATGGCTACACCTTC. It specifies CARAGQGKVFYGYTF.

The table lists this clone with a few counts. The V gene is TRBV18, the J gene TRBJ2-7, with D hard to call. Germline CDR1 is KGHSH and CDR2 is LQKENI. CDR3 length equals 14 residues. V lost 2 bases to trimming and J lost 5 bases, with 13 bases between them. This CDR3 is CASSPERSFHEQYF. The CDR3 bases are TGTGCCAGCTCACCAGAGAGAAGTTTCCACGAGCAGTACTTC.

The rearrangement joins TRBV28 to TRBJ1-1; no firm D call. From germline, CDR1 is MDHEN and CDR2 SYDVKM. The CDR3 totals 12 residues. Trimming pared 4 bases from V and 2 bases from J, leaving 5 bases between. The CDR3 region is CASSSGNTEAFF. The CDR3 nucleotides read TGTGCCAGCAGTTCAGGAAACACTGAAGCTTTCTTT.